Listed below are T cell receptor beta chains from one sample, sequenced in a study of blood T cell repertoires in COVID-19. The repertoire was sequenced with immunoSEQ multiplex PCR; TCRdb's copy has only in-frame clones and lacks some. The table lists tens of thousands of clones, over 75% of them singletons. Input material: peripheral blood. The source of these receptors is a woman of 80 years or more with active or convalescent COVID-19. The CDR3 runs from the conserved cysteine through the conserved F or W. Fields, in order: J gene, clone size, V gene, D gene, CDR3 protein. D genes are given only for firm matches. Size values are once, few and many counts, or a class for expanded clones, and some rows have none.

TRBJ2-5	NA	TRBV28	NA	CASSLPGSETQYF
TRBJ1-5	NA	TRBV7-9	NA	CASTPRGISNQPQHF
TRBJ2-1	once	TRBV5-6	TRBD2	CASSLDNGRASEQFF
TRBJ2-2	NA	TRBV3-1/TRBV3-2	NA	CASSSTLRGQNTGELFF
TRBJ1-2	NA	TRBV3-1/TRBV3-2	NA	CASSPWTENYGYTF
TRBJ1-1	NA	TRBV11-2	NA	CASGLSEDTEAFF
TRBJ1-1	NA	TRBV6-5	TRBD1	CASRETGVNTEAFF
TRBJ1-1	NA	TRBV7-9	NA	CASSLEARVDTEAFF
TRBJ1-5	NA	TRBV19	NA	CASRPRGNQPQHF
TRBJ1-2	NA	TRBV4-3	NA	CASSQGQGWFTGYTF
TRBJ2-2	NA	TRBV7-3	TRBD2	CASYGGATGELFF
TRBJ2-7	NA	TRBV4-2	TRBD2	CASSQVRREAGRRSYEQYF
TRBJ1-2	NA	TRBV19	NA	CASRNPSGVPYGYTF
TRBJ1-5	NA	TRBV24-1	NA	CATSGTGSNQPQHF
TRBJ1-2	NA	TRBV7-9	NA	CASSLLGGAAGYTF
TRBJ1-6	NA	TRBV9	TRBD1	CASSAHWTGGYNSPLHF
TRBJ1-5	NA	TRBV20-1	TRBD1	CSASPGQADQPQHF
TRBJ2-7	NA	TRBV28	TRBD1	CASSVRQGAAYEQYF